The 10 T cell receptor beta chains given below trace back to one sample, sequenced in a study of blood T cell repertoires in COVID-19. Only in-frame clones appear in the TCRdb table, and some are missing; sequencing was by immunoSEQ multiplex PCR. The table records 100,000 or so clones, approximately 92% of them present only once. Sample: peripheral blood. The receptors were sampled from a man between 50 and 59 years old with active COVID-19.

This clone was observed once. The chain links TRBV12-3 or TRBV12-4 to TRBJ1-4; 9 nucleotides agree with TRBD1. The CDR3 extends over 13 amino acids. The V segment lost 5 bases and the J segment 6 bases; nucleotides outside the gene matches: 1. CDR3 coding DNA: TGTGCCAGCAGTCGGGACAGGGATGAAAAACTGTTTTTT. Protein product: CASSRDRDEKLFF.

The gene calls are TRBV28 and TRBJ1-2, with 7 bases aligning to TRBD1. J lost 5 bases, V lost 7 bases, and 10 bases had no gene match. The CDR3 has 14 residues. Germline CDR1 MDHEN, CDR2 SYDVKM. The CDR3 is CASMEPGTAYGYTF. CDR3 nucleotides: TGTGCCAGCATGGAACCCGGGACAGCATATGGCTACACCTTC.

This clone was found a few times. This chain uses TRBV20-1 with TRBJ2-7; 7 positions match TRBD1. The CDR3 is made up of 11 amino acids. J lost 6 bases, V lost 3 bases, and 2 bases had no gene match. Germline CDR1 DFQATT, CDR2 SNEGSKA (reference sequence). The CDR3 spells CSARDRSEQYF. As DNA, the CDR3 is TGCAGTGCTAGGGACAGGAGCGAGCAGTACTTC.

The genes are TRBV5-4 and TRBJ2-5; 7 bases map to TRBD2. V was pared by 2 bases and J by 5 bases, with 6 bases of the junction left unmatched. The CDR3 is 14 amino acids. CDR1 is SGHNT and CDR2 is YYREEE in the germline V gene (reference sequence). The CDR3 DNA sequence: TGTGCCAGCAGCTTTTCGGGGGGTCCGGAGACCCAGTACTTC. It is translated as CASSFSGGPETQYF.

The chain uses TRBV27 and TRBJ1-2; a weak D match, TRBD1 (5 bases). The CDR3 is made up of 13 amino acids. CDR1 is MNHEY and CDR2 is SMNVEV in the germline V gene (reference sequence). With 3 bases removed from V and 8 bases from J, the gap between germline ends came to 13 bases. The CDR3 loop is CASSFRGLRGYTF. CDR3 coding DNA: TGTGCCAGCAGTTTTAGGGGATTACGAGGCTACACCTTC.

The chain carries TRBV30 and TRBJ1-2; D possibly corresponds to TRBD1 (6 bases). Germline V gene data show CDR1 as GTSNPN and CDR2 as SVGIG (reference sequence). The CDR3 length is 13 residues. The V and J ends lost 2 bases and 1 base respectively, with 8 bases between them. This chain's CDR3 is CAWSTGNNYGYTF. DNA of the CDR3: TGTGCCTGGAGTACAGGGAATAACTATGGCTACACCTTC. The full variable domain, its missing parts supplied by reference TRBV30 and TRBJ1-2, is SQTIHQWPATLVQPVGSPLSLECTVEGTSNPNLYWYRQAAGRGLQLLFYSVGIGQISSEVPQNLSASRPQDRQFILSSKKLLLSDSGFYLCAWSTGNNYGYTFGSGTRLTVV.

V is TRBV6-5 and J is TRBJ2-1, with 10 bases lining up with TRBD2. Germline V gene sequence: CDR1 MNHEY, CDR2 SVGAGI. V shed 8 bases, J shed 9 bases, and the junction held 13 bases outside the gene matches. CDR3 length equals 15 residues. CDR3 residues: CASVSTGTSAREQFF. The CDR3 coding sequence is TGTGCCAGCGTAAGTACCGGGACTAGCGCACGTGAGCAGTTCTTC.

The chain links TRBV18 to TRBJ2-1, with D possibly being TRBD1 (5 bases). The CDR3 totals 14 residues. The germline gives CDR1 KGHSH, CDR2 LQKENI. Trimming removed 3 bases at V and 6 bases at J, with 12 bases between. The CDR3 sequence: CASSPVRASNEQFF. CDR3 in DNA: TGTGCCAGCTCACCGGTCAGGGCCTCCAATGAGCAGTTCTTC.

The gene calls are TRBV2 and TRBJ1-1, with TRBD1 matching 9 bases. CDR3 length: 16 residues. Trimming cost V 7 bases and J 5 bases; bases outside gene matches: 14. Germline V gene lookup returns CDR1 SNHLY and CDR2 FYNNEI. The CDR3 spells CASILGTGRRGTEAFF. The DNA of the CDR3 is TGTGCCAGCATCTTAGGGACAGGGAGAAGGGGAACTGAAGCTTTCTTT.

CDR3 in amino acids: CATSDQVGKLFF. DNA for the CDR3: TGTGCCACCAGTGACCAGGTTGGAAAACTGTTTTTT. The V gene is TRBV24-1, the J gene TRBJ1-4, with D unresolved. Trimming left V 4 bases short and J 10 bases short, with 9 bases between. From germline, CDR1 is KGHDR and CDR2 SFDVKD. This CDR3 region has 12 residues.